These 21 T cell receptor beta chains were all obtained from the same sample, sequenced in a study of T and B cells in COVID-19 patients. Each TRB amplification used roughly 250-550 ng of genomic DNA from blood. BIOMED2 TRB-A/B primer pools were used in multiplex TRB PCR. TCRdb passed the multiplex PCR reads through MiXCR, listing each CDR3 protein once. The sample consists of more than 20,000 distinct CDR3 sequences, 32% of them appearing once. Sequenced input: blood. All receptors come from a human donor who had recovered from COVID-19.

This sequence joins TRBV12-3 or TRBV12-4 and TRBJ1-5, with a possible D match to TRBD1 (6 bases). V was cut by 5 bases and J by 6 bases, with 14 bases left in between. CDR3 length: 14 amino acids. Here the CDR3 reads CASSIQGNGQPQHF. The CDR3 coding sequence is TGTGCCAGCAGTATACAGGGAAACGGTCAGCCCCAGCATTTT.

This clonotype was picked up a small number of times. The V call is TRBV6-2 or TRBV6-3, the J call TRBJ2-3; the D is unclear. Trimming took 2 bases from V and 2 from J, leaving 8 bases between them. The CDR3 is 14 residues long. Germline-derived CDR1 and CDR2 are MNHEY and SVGEGT. CDR3 in amino acids: CASSYGFSTDTQYF. For the CDR3, the DNA is TGTGCCAGCAGTTACGGCTTTTCCACAGATACGCAGTATTTT.

This clonotype is termed medium-sized. The rearrangement links TRBV29-1 to TRBJ2-5, with 9 nucleotides matching TRBD2. The CDR3 covers 14 residues. Unmatched junction bases numbered 9, after V lost 5 bases and J lost 5 bases. Germline CDR1 reads SQVTM; CDR2 reads ANQGSEA. In nucleotides, the CDR3 is TGCAGCGTTTACCCTAGCGGGATCCGGGAGACCCAGTACTTC. Protein sequence: CSVYPSGIRETQYF.

V is TRBV20-1 and J is TRBJ2-7; D gene unclear. Germline CDR1 is DFQATT and CDR2 is SNEGSKA (reference sequence). V shed 3 bases and J shed 0 bases, with 12 bases lying between them. This CDR3 contains 14 residues. Written as DNA, the CDR3 is TGCAGTGCTAGTAGCCCTTTCAGCTCCTACGAGCAGTACTTC. Translating it yields CSASSPFSSYEQYF.

This clonotype was counted a few times. CDR3 nucleotide sequence: TGTGCCAGCAGTGATAAGCGGGGGGGGATAGGAGAGCAGTTCTTC. It is translated as CASSDKRGGIGEQFF. This sequence joins TRBV6-1 and TRBJ2-1; 10 bases are shared with TRBD2. Germline CDR1 reads MNHNS; CDR2 reads SASEGT. V was pared by 3 bases and J by 10 bases, with 9 bases of the junction left unmatched. There are 15 residues in the CDR3.

The genes are TRBV6-5 and TRBJ1-5, with 9 bases that match TRBD1. The CDR3 spans 16 residues. CDR1 and CDR2 from the germline V gene are MNHEY and SVGAGI. The V gene end was trimmed by 7 bases and the J gene end by 7 bases; junction bases not matched to a gene: 14. The CDR3 sequence is CASTSTLTGTGQPQHF. The DNA of the CDR3 is TGTGCCAGCACCTCTACCTTGACAGGGACAGGGCAGCCCCAGCATTTT.

This clonotype was recorded many times. This chain links TRBV15 with TRBJ1-3; 8 bases map to TRBD1. CDR1 LNHNV and CDR2 YYDKDF come from the germline V gene (reference sequence). The ends lost 5 bases at V and 4 bases at J; junction bases unmatched: 4. CDR3 length: 14 residues. CDR3 sequence reads: CATSVDRVGNTIYF. CDR3 bases: TGTGCCACCAGCGTGGACAGGGTGGGAAACACCATATATTTT.

The rearrangement links TRBV12-3 or TRBV12-4 to TRBJ2-5; 9 positions match TRBD2. Trimming cost V 3 bases and J 3 bases; bases outside gene matches: 11. The CDR3 has 17 residues. CDR3 region: CASSFITRASGKETQYF. Here the CDR3 DNA reads TGTGCCAGCAGTTTCATTACTCGGGCTAGCGGGAAAGAGACCCAGTACTTC.

The chain joins TRBV11-1 to TRBJ2-1; maybe TRBD2 (6 bases). The germline CDR1 and CDR2 sequences are SGHAT and FQDESV (reference sequence). The V end lost 5 bases, the J end lost 6 bases, and 17 bases lay between the germline ends. The CDR3 runs 15 residues. The CDR3 DNA follows: TGTGCCAGCAGCCTACCAACCGGGACTGCCAATGAGCAGTTCTTC. Protein: CASSLPTGTANEQFF.

This clonotype has just a few counts. V is TRBV7-9 and J is TRBJ1-5; TRBD1 is a possible D gene (5 bases). In germline, CDR1 is SEHNR, CDR2 FQNEAQ (reference sequence). V lost 3 bases, J lost 1 base, and 10 bases lay in between. The CDR3 runs 15 residues. CDR3 coding DNA: TGTGCCAGCAGCTTCGACAGTGCCAGCAATCAGCCCCAGCATTTT. It codes for CASSFDSASNQPQHF. Based on the CDR3 plus reference TRBV7-9 and TRBJ1-5, the full variable domain is DTGVSQNPRHKITKRGQNVTFRCDPISEHNRLYWYRQTLGQGPEFLTYFQNEAQLEKSRLLSDRFSAERPKGSFSTLEIQRTEQGDSAMYLCASSFDSASNQPQHFGDGTRLSIL.

This clonotype was found many times. The chain is built from TRBV13 and TRBJ2-7; the match to TRBD2 covers 9 bases. Germline CDR1 is PRHDT and CDR2 is FYEKMQ (reference sequence). The trim removed 1 base at V and 7 bases at J, leaving 8 bases unmatched. The CDR3 runs 15 residues. The CDR3 sequence: CASSLVAGGAREQYF. The CDR3 DNA sequence: TGTGCCAGCAGCTTAGTGGCGGGAGGGGCTAGGGAGCAGTACTTC.

The chain has TRBV5-5 and TRBJ2-2, with D unresolved. The CDR3 runs 13 residues. Germline assignment: CDR1 SGHKS and CDR2 YYEKEE (reference sequence). Trimming shortened V by 2 bases and J by 8 bases, and 10 bases separated the two germline ends. The CDR3, as DNA: TGTGCCAGCAGCTTTGTGGCCACAGGGGAGCTGTTTTTT. Its translation is CASSFVATGELFF.

The chain links TRBV6-1 to TRBJ1-1; D remains ambiguous. With 4 bases removed from V and 1 base from J, the gap between germline ends came to 7 bases. The CDR3 has 13 amino acids. Germline V gene sequence: CDR1 MNHNS, CDR2 SASEGT. The CDR3 DNA sequence: TGTGCCAGCAGTGTGTCAGGGAACACTGAAGCTTTCTTT. Translated, it gives CASSVSGNTEAFF.

This clonotype was recorded at least ten times. The J gene is TRBJ2-1, the V gene TRBV19; D might be TRBD1 or TRBD2, each matching 6 bases. V lost 5 bases and J 8 bases, leaving 13 bases between the germline ends. The length of the CDR3 is 13 residues. The germline V gene has CDR1 LNHDA and CDR2 SQIVND (reference sequence). The CDR3 sequence is CASSRRRGDEQFF. CDR3 sequence (DNA): TGTGCCAGTAGTCGGAGAAGGGGGGATGAGCAGTTCTTC. Supplemented by reference TRBV19 and TRBJ2-1, the full variable domain reads DGGITQSPKYLFRKEGQNVTLSCEQNLNHDAMYWYRQDPGQGLRLIYYSQIVNDFQKGDIAEGYSVSREKKESFPLTVTSAQKNPTAFYLCASSRRRGDEQFFGPGTRLTVL.

This clonotype was detected only a few times. The chain joins TRBV5-6 to TRBJ2-7; D is unresolved. Trimming took off 5 bases at V and 4 bases at J, with 10 bases between the two ends. Germline V gives CDR1 SGHDT, CDR2 YYEEEE. The CDR3 length is 12 residues. The CDR3 here is CASSSEWYEQYF. In nucleotides, the CDR3 is TGTGCCAGCAGTTCCGAATGGTACGAGCAGTACTTC.

The table lists this clonotype with a few counts. The DNA for the CDR3 is TGTGCCAGCAGTCCACCCAGGACAGGCCCTACGGAGCAGTACTTC. Protein: CASSPPRTGPTEQYF. The V and J genes are TRBV6-5 and TRBJ2-7; TRBD1 agrees at 7 bases. Germline CDR1 MNHEY, CDR2 SVGAGI. CDR3 length: 15 amino acids. The junction had 14 bases not matched to a gene; V was cut back by 5 bases and J by 7 bases.

This clonotype was seen at least ten times. V is TRBV18 and J is TRBJ2-1; unclear D gene. The germline V gene has CDR1 KGHSH and CDR2 LQKENI. The CDR3 spans 13 residues. Trimming pared 0 bases from V and 7 bases from J, leaving 7 bases between. CDR3 amino acids: CASSPPEKNEQFF. In nucleotides, the CDR3 is TGTGCCAGCTCACCACCTGAGAAGAATGAGCAGTTCTTC.

This clonotype was observed a handful of times. The chain has TRBV18 and TRBJ1-4; 7 bases match TRBD1. The CDR3 sequence is 16 residues long. V lost 8 bases to trimming and J lost 0 bases; unmatched junction nucleotides: 9. The V gene's germline CDR1 is KGHSH and CDR2 LQKENI. CDR3 region: CASTSGTDATNEKLFF. For the CDR3, the DNA is TGTGCCAGCACGTCCGGGACAGATGCAACTAATGAAAAACTGTTTTTT.

The chain uses TRBV6-6 and TRBJ2-7; TRBD2 matches at 7 bases. The trim removed 7 bases at V and 2 bases at J, leaving 11 bases unmatched. Germline V lookup: CDR1 MNHNY, CDR2 SVGAGI (reference sequence). The CDR3 has 15 residues. CDR3 nucleotide sequence: TGTGCCAGCACCCCCCGGGGGGATTACCCCTACGAGCAGTACTTC. This gives the protein CASTPRGDYPYEQYF.

The chain combines TRBV5-4 with TRBJ2-1; D is unresolved. The CDR3 is 13 amino acids. CDR1 and CDR2 from the germline V gene are SGHNT and YYREEE (reference sequence). V was cut by 0 bases and J by 4 bases, with 5 bases left in between. Here the CDR3 reads CASSLGKYNEQFF. The CDR3 region has the DNA TGTGCCAGCAGCTTGGGCAAGTACAATGAGCAGTTCTTC. Full variable domain (rest looked up from reference TRBV5-4 and TRBJ2-1): ETGVTQSPTHLIKTRGQQVTLRCSSQSGHNTVSWYQQALGQGPQFIFQYYREEENGRGNFPPRFSGLQFPNYSSELNVNALELDDSALYLCASSLGKYNEQFFGPGTRLTVL.

This clonotype has a handful of counts. The chain combines TRBV6-5 with TRBJ2-7, with TRBD1 matching 10 bases. The germline V gene has CDR1 MNHEY and CDR2 SVGAGI. J lost 3 bases, V lost 7 bases, and 6 bases had no gene match. The CDR3 runs to 14 residues. The CDR3 DNA follows: TGTGCCAGCAAGACAGGGGGCAACCTCTACGAGCAGTACTTC. Translating it yields CASKTGGNLYEQYF.